The 27 T cell receptor beta chains listed next were all sequenced from one sample in a study of blood T cell repertoires in COVID-19. Assay used: immunoSEQ multiplex PCR; TCRdb lists only in-frame clones, some missing. Among about 200,000 clones listed, about nine tenths were seen once. The specimen sequenced was peripheral blood. Source of these receptors: a man aged 18 to 35 with active or convalescent COVID-19.

The rearrangement uses TRBV12-3 or TRBV12-4 and TRBJ1-1; a weak D match, TRBD1 (5 bases). Trimming pared 6 bases from V and 4 bases from J, leaving 9 bases between. This CDR3 region has 12 residues. The CDR3 DNA follows: TGTGCCAGCAGCCCAGGGTTCACTGAAGCTTTCTTT. It encodes CASSPGFTEAFF.

The chain carries TRBV5-4 and TRBJ1-6, with 7 bases matching TRBD1. Germline V lookup: CDR1 SGHNT, CDR2 YYREEE (reference sequence). V dropped 4 bases and J dropped 6; count of bases not matched to a gene: 4. The CDR3 totals 14 residues. The CDR3 protein is CASSPGQPNSPLHF. CDR3 DNA sequence: TGTGCCAGCAGCCCGGGACAGCCTAATTCACCCCTCCACTTT.

The V call is TRBV11-2, the J call TRBJ1-1, with a weak D call TRBD1 (5 bases). The germline V and J ends were trimmed by 3 bases and 4 bases, with 15 bases remaining between them. Germline V gives CDR1 SGHAT, CDR2 FQNNGV. This CDR3 contains 15 residues. The CDR3 sequence is CASSFWGDQRTEAFF. DNA of the CDR3: TGTGCCAGCAGCTTTTGGGGGGATCAGCGCACTGAAGCTTTCTTT.

The chain has TRBV12-5 and TRBJ1-2; D gene ambiguous. The CDR3 has 12 residues. V dropped 10 bases and J dropped 4 bases, with 13 bases sitting between them. The germline V gene has CDR1 LGHNT and CDR2 FRNRAP. CDR3 region: CATIDPGYGYTF. DNA for the CDR3: TGTGCTACTATTGACCCAGGCTATGGCTACACCTTC.

This rearrangement joins TRBV6-2 or TRBV6-3 to TRBJ2-7; a possible D gene is TRBD1 (5 bases). The CDR3 covers 14 residues. Trimming left V 4 bases short and J 1 base short, with 11 bases between. Germline CDR1 MNHEY, CDR2 SVGEGT. The CDR3 DNA follows: TGTGCCAGCAGTTTACTTTACAGGTCCTACGAGCAGTACTTC. It codes for CASSLLYRSYEQYF.

The V gene is TRBV27, the J gene TRBJ2-3; 10 bases line up with TRBD2. Germline V CDR1 and CDR2: MNHEY, SMNVEV (reference sequence). After removal of 7 bases from V and 1 base from J, the junction contained 11 bases not matched to a gene. CDR3 length: 17 residues. The CDR3 DNA sequence: TGTGCCAGCACCACGCTCGCCGGGACTAGCGGCACAGATACGCAGTATTTT. Translated, it gives CASTTLAGTSGTDTQYF.

The genes are TRBV10-3 and TRBJ1-5; maybe TRBD1 (6 bases). V was shortened by 10 bases and J by 2 bases, with 9 bases between the two germline ends. The CDR3 extends over 12 amino acids. Germline CDR1 is ENHRY and CDR2 is SYGVKD. CDR3 bases: TGTGCCACCAGACAGGGCAATCAGCCCCAGCATTTT. Protein: CATRQGNQPQHF.

The genes are TRBV5-1 and TRBJ2-2; 8 positions agree with TRBD2. This CDR3 is 16 amino acids long. V shed 5 bases and J 2 bases; nucleotides not matched to a gene: 8. Germline V gene lookup returns CDR1 SGHRS and CDR2 YFSETQ. The chain's CDR3 is CASSPGRAPNTGELFF. CDR3 sequence (DNA): TGCGCCAGCAGTCCCGGGAGGGCACCCAACACCGGGGAGCTGTTTTTT.

This chain links TRBV24-1 with TRBJ2-7; 9 bases are shared with TRBD1. This CDR3 has 14 residues. Germline V gives CDR1 KGHDR, CDR2 SFDVKD. After removal of 12 bases from V and 1 base from J, the junction contained 9 bases not matched to a gene. DNA for the CDR3: TGTGCCGAGCACACAGGGGGCGCTTCCTACGAGCAGTACTTC. Amino acids: CAEHTGGASYEQYF.

In this sample, this clone turned up once. The chain employs TRBV7-9 and TRBJ1-2; 7 bases line up with TRBD1. Germline V lookup: CDR1 SEHNR, CDR2 FQNEAQ (reference sequence). This CDR3 is 15 amino acids long. V shed 3 bases, J shed 7 bases, and the junction held 11 bases outside the gene matches. CDR3 protein: CASSFPTTGSIGYTF. The CDR3 region has the DNA TGTGCCAGCAGCTTTCCCACGACAGGGAGTATTGGCTACACCTTC.

The J gene is TRBJ2-5, the V gene TRBV3-1 (or the pseudogene TRBV3-2), with TRBD2 matching 10 bases. CDR3 length: 16 residues. V shed 0 bases and J 4 bases; nucleotides not matched to a gene: 5. Germline V gene data show CDR1 as LGHDT and CDR2 as YNNKEL (reference sequence). The DNA of the CDR3 is TGTGCCAGCAGCCAAGATCTAGCGGGAGCGCTAGAGACCCAGTACTTC. This sequence encodes CASSQDLAGALETQYF.

The chain employs TRBV6-2 or TRBV6-3 and TRBJ2-7; possible D gene TRBD1, 6 bases. V was clipped by 6 bases and J by 2 bases, with 11 bases between them. CDR1 MNHEY and CDR2 SVGEGT come from the germline V gene. CDR3 size: 13 residues. CDR3 loop: CASSEGETYEQYF. CDR3 nucleotide sequence: TGTGCCAGCAGCGAGGGGGAAACCTACGAGCAGTACTTC.

The rearrangement links TRBV7-2 to TRBJ1-1, with D tentatively TRBD1 (5 bases). The CDR3 has 15 residues. Trimming removed 1 base from V and 4 bases from J, with 13 bases in between. Germline V CDR1 and CDR2: SGHTA, FQGNSA. In nucleotides, the CDR3 is TGTGCCAGCAGCTTAGTGTTAGGGGCAGGCACTGAAGCTTTCTTT. Encoded protein: CASSLVLGAGTEAFF.

This chain links TRBV3-1 (or the pseudogene TRBV3-2) with TRBJ2-7; 10 bases fit TRBD2. Germline CDR1 LGHDT, CDR2 YNNKEL (reference sequence). V gave up 2 bases and J gave up 0 bases; unmatched junction bases: 13. The CDR3 is made up of 19 amino acids. CDR3 sequence: CASSQHLTGLAGVSYEQYF. CDR3 DNA: TGTGCCAGCAGCCAACACTTAACCGGGCTAGCGGGGGTCTCCTACGAGCAGTACTTC.

This clone was picked up one time. The J gene is TRBJ1-2, the V gene TRBV5-1; 7 bases are shared with TRBD1. This CDR3 has 15 residues. Germline CDR1 is SGHRS and CDR2 is YFSETQ. The junction had 10 bases not matched to a gene; V was cut back by 5 bases and J by 3 bases. CDR3 amino acids: CASSPSGQVYYGYTF. In DNA, the CDR3 is TGCGCCAGCAGTCCGAGCGGACAGGTATACTATGGCTACACCTTC.

This chain uses TRBV10-1 with TRBJ2-6, with D possibly matching TRBD1 (6 bases). There are 16 residues in the CDR3. Trimming took off 2 bases at V and 1 base at J, with 9 bases between the two ends. Germline CDR1 and CDR2: WNHNN and SYGVQD (reference sequence). Written as DNA, the CDR3 is TGCGCCAGCAGTGAGGGCAGGGGATCTGGGGCCAACGTCCTGACTTTC. Its protein product is CASSEGRGSGANVLTF.

V is TRBV3-1 (or the pseudogene TRBV3-2) and J is TRBJ1-4; D perhaps matches TRBD1 (6 bases). The CDR3 covers 16 residues. The V gene lost 1 base and the J gene lost 4 bases, with 13 bases spanning the gap. Germline V CDR1 and CDR2: LGHDT, YNNKEL (reference sequence). CDR3 in DNA: TGTGCCAGCAGCCAAGTTTTGGACAGTGATAATGAAAAACTGTTTTTT. Translating it yields CASSQVLDSDNEKLFF.

The chain recombines TRBV5-1 with TRBJ2-3; TRBD1 matches 8 bases. Losses at the gene ends were 3 bases for V and 8 bases for J; bases not matched to a gene: 8. The length of the CDR3 is 14 residues. Looked up from germline, CDR1 is SGHRS and CDR2 is YFSETQ. In DNA, the CDR3 is TGCGCCAGCAGCTGGGACAGGCCCCCAGCTACGCAGTATTTT. Translation gives CASSWDRPPATQYF.

The rearrangement uses TRBV19 and TRBJ1-2, with 7 bases fitting TRBD1. The CDR3 is 12 amino acids. J lost 7 bases, V lost 5 bases, and 4 bases had no gene match. The V gene's germline CDR1 is LNHDA and CDR2 SQIVND (reference sequence). The CDR3 loop reads CASSVAGGGYTF. For the CDR3, the DNA is TGTGCCAGTAGTGTGGCAGGGGGTGGCTACACCTTC.

This sequence joins TRBV12-3 or TRBV12-4 and TRBJ2-2; D gene ambiguous. V was shortened by 3 bases and J by 6 bases, with 8 bases between the two germline ends. The CDR3 consists of 13 residues. The CDR3 DNA reads TGTGCCAGCAGTTTCCCGTATTCCGGGGAGCTGTTTTTT. Amino acids: CASSFPYSGELFF.

The V and J genes are TRBV13 and TRBJ2-3; 11 nucleotides match TRBD1. V dropped 3 bases and J dropped 4; count of bases not matched to a gene: 3. Looked up from germline, CDR1 is PRHDT and CDR2 is FYEKMQ (reference sequence). This CDR3 contains 15 residues. CDR3 bases: TGTGCCAGCAGCTTTCCGGGACAGGGGGCAGATACGCAGTATTTT. The encoded protein is CASSFPGQGADTQYF.

This sequence joins TRBV18 and TRBJ1-5; TRBD1 agrees at 9 bases. The V and J ends lost 3 bases and 4 bases, in that order; junction bases with no gene match: 7. From germline, CDR1 is KGHSH and CDR2 LQKENI. The CDR3 is 16 amino acids. The CDR3 DNA follows: TGTGCCAGCTCACCGGGGACAGGGTTACGAAATCAGCCCCAGCATTTT. It yields the protein CASSPGTGLRNQPQHF.

The chain combines TRBV12-5 with TRBJ1-1; D may be TRBD1 (5 bases). Germline lookup yields CDR1 LGHNT and CDR2 FRNRAP. CDR3 length: 18 amino acids. V shed 5 bases and J shed 2 bases, with 24 bases lying between them. In DNA, the CDR3 is TGTGCTAGTGGTAACACAGGCGCCCGAGAAAACGCAAACACTGAAGCTTTCTTT. Amino acids: CASGNTGARENANTEAFF.

In DNA, the CDR3 is TGTGCCAGCAGTCGGGACAGCATCGGGACCCAGTACTTC. It translates to CASSRDSIGTQYF. The rearrangement uses TRBV6-5 and TRBJ2-5, with TRBD1 identical over 7 bases. The J segment lost 7 bases and the V segment lost 5 bases, leaving 7 bases of the junction unmatched. The CDR3 covers 13 residues. Looked up from germline, CDR1 is MNHEY and CDR2 is SVGAGI.

The rearrangement joins TRBV15 to TRBJ1-5; maybe TRBD1 (5 bases). The CDR3 has 15 residues. Germline V gene data show CDR1 as LNHNV and CDR2 as YYDKDF (reference sequence). V was cut by 4 bases and J by 8 bases, with 18 bases left in between. The CDR3 DNA sequence: TGTGCCACCAGCACTGGAGCGGGGGGGATGGAGCCCCAGCATTTT. It is translated as CATSTGAGGMEPQHF. Drawing the rest from reference TRBV15 and TRBJ1-5, the complete variable domain is DAMVIQNPRYQVTQFGKPVTLSCSQTLNHNVMYWYQQKSSQAPKLLFHYYDKDFNNEADTPDNFQSRRPNTSFCFLDIRSPGLGDTAMYLCATSTGAGGMEPQHFGDGTRLSIL.

This chain connects TRBV4-1 to TRBJ1-4; the D is unclear. The germline V and J ends were trimmed by 3 bases and 0 bases, with 8 bases remaining between them. The CDR3 has 15 amino acids. Per the germline V gene, CDR1 is MGHRA and CDR2 is YSYEKL. CDR3 DNA sequence: TGCGCCAGCAGCCATACTTTCGCAACTAATGAAAAACTGTTTTTT. The encoded protein is CASSHTFATNEKLFF.

The chain links TRBV7-8 to TRBJ2-4, with D uncertain. V was shortened by 5 bases and J by 0 bases, with 14 bases between the two germline ends. The germline CDR1 and CDR2 sequences are SGHVS and FQNEAQ. The CDR3 runs 16 residues. CDR3 protein: CASSQQTTLAKNIQYF. The DNA of the CDR3 is TGTGCCAGCAGCCAACAGACGACGCTAGCCAAAAACATTCAGTACTTC.